Shown below are 6 T cell receptor beta chains from a single sample sequenced in a study of shared T cell receptors in the human thymus. Assay used: immunoSEQ multiplex PCR; TCRdb lists only in-frame clones, some missing. The table includes about 540,000 clones, about 84% detected once. The data were also submitted as part of a second study, on human thymus T cells.

Sequences were obtained from thymocytes. These receptors were collected from a boy under three years old with a congenital heart defect.

The chain combines TRBV7-4 with TRBJ2-7; the D gene is possibly TRBD1 (5 bases). Trimming took 4 bases from V and 2 from J, leaving 15 bases between them. The germline gives CDR1 SGHVT, CDR2 SQSDAQ. The CDR3 contains 15 residues. CDR3 sequence: CASSWTNLRAYEQYF. CDR3 coding DNA: TGTGCCAGCAGCTGGACAAACCTACGGGCCTACGAGCAGTACTTC.

The chain is built from TRBV6-1 and TRBJ1-4; D might be TRBD1 (5 bases). V was shortened by 5 bases and J by 8 bases, with 18 bases between the two germline ends. Germline loops: CDR1 MNHNS, CDR2 SASEGT. This CDR3 region has 15 residues. CDR3 nucleotides: TGTGCCAGCAGTATCCCGAGCGGGAGGGACGAAAAACTGTTTTTT. It specifies CASSIPSGRDEKLFF.

This clone was detected only a few times. This chain links TRBV29-1 with TRBJ2-7; TRBD1 might be the D (6 bases). Germline CDR1 and CDR2: SQVTM and ANQGSEA. V shed 7 bases and J shed 1 base, with 20 bases lying between them. This CDR3 contains 15 residues. The CDR3 region has the DNA TGCAGCGCCGTCCTGACCGGGACAACTTCCTACGAGCAGTACTTC. This sequence encodes CSAVLTGTTSYEQYF.

The chain is built from TRBV6-1 and TRBJ1-2; possible D gene TRBD1, 5 bases. CDR3 length: 15 residues. Germline V lookup: CDR1 MNHNS, CDR2 SASEGT. The V end lost 5 bases, the J end lost 3 bases, and 16 bases lay between the germline ends. The CDR3: CASSTRDGGHYGYTF. DNA of the CDR3: TGTGCCAGCAGTACCCGTGACGGGGGACACTATGGCTACACCTTC.

The gene calls are TRBV7-2 and TRBJ2-4, with 8 bases identical to TRBD2. The CDR3 loop spans 16 amino acids. Germline loops: CDR1 SGHTA, CDR2 FQGNSA. V shed 4 bases, J shed 11 bases, and the junction held 16 bases outside the gene matches. This CDR3 is CASSSHGREARVLQYF. The DNA for the CDR3 is TGTGCCAGCAGCTCCCACGGGCGGGAGGCCCGGGTCCTTCAGTACTTC.

The V and J genes are TRBV6-5 and TRBJ1-2, with TRBD1 identical over 8 bases. The CDR3 contains 16 residues. CDR1 is MNHEY, CDR2 SVGAGI, per germline. With 2 bases clipped from V and 3 bases from J, the junction kept 8 bases outside the gene matches. CDR3: CASSYIFGTGDYGYTF. Written as DNA, the CDR3 is TGTGCCAGCAGTTACATATTTGGGACAGGCGACTATGGCTACACCTTC.